One sample yielded the 16 T cell receptor beta chains listed below, sequenced in a study of PD-L1 blockade in urothelial cancer. The assay was immunoSEQ multiplex PCR, and TCRdb's table has in-frame clones only and misses some. The table lists some 77,000 clones, roughly 90% of them singletons, with 4.5% to 7% in the top ten. Sequenced here: PBMCs, sampled around atezolizumab (anti-PD-L1) treatment. All receptors derive from a woman aged 70 to 79 with urothelial cancer.

The chain is built from TRBV6-5 and TRBJ1-1, with D maybe TRBD1 (5 bases). Germline CDR1 reads MNHEY; CDR2 reads SVGAGI. V lost 2 bases to trimming and J lost 1 base, with 11 bases between them. The CDR3 consists of 15 residues. The CDR3 coding sequence is TGTGCCAGCAGTTACGGCAGGGCCACGAACACTGAAGCTTTCTTT. The encoded protein is CASSYGRATNTEAFF.

The J gene is TRBJ1-1, the V gene TRBV9, with D tentatively TRBD1 (5 bases). With 2 bases removed from V and 2 bases from J, the gap between germline ends came to 13 bases. Germline values: CDR1 SGDLS, CDR2 YYNGEE. This CDR3 comprises 15 residues. The CDR3 nucleotides read TGTGCCAGCAGCGTGGGGGGATCCTCTAACACTGAAGCTTTCTTT. It encodes CASSVGGSSNTEAFF.

V gene TRBV4-1 combines with J gene TRBJ2-5; 7 positions match TRBD2. CDR3 length equals 15 residues. Germline values: CDR1 MGHRA, CDR2 YSYEKL. The V and J ends lost 0 bases and 5 bases, in that order; junction bases with no gene match: 6. The CDR3, as DNA: TGCGCCAGCAGCCAAGAGGGGGGAGGGGTGGAGACCCAGTACTTC. It specifies CASSQEGGGVETQYF.

J is TRBJ1-4 and V is TRBV27, with 7 bases that match TRBD1. The CDR3 is 15 residues long. From germline, CDR1 is MNHEY and CDR2 SMNVEV (reference sequence). Germline trimming cut 3 bases from V and 5 bases from J; bases unmatched to any gene: 6. The CDR3 is CASSLAGTANEKLFF. The DNA for the CDR3 is TGTGCCAGCAGTTTGGCCGGGACAGCCAATGAAAAACTGTTTTTT.

This chain links TRBV11-2 with TRBJ2-7; TRBD1 aligns across 11 bases. The CDR3 totals 15 residues. J gave up 7 bases and V 3 bases, and 8 bases lay outside the gene matches. From germline, CDR1 is SGHAT and CDR2 FQNNGV. CDR3 DNA sequence: TGTGCCAGCAGCTTTTCGTGGGGACAGGGGGGGGAGCAGTACTTC. Its translation is CASSFSWGQGGEQYF.

This rearrangement joins TRBV10-3 to TRBJ1-1; D might be TRBD1 (6 bases). The V and J ends lost 4 bases and 5 bases respectively, with 20 bases between them. CDR3 length: 16 amino acids. Per germline, CDR1 ENHRY and CDR2 SYGVKD. For the CDR3, the DNA is TGTGCCATCAGTGCCTTAGCTCGGGGGGCGCGGACTGAAGCTTTCTTT. Translation: CAISALARGARTEAFF.

J is TRBJ2-7 and V is TRBV5-1; D possibly corresponds to TRBD2 (6 bases). Between the trimmed V and J ends, which lost 2 bases and 3 bases, there was a span of 12 bases. The CDR3 loop spans 14 amino acids. In germline, CDR1 is SGHRS, CDR2 YFSETQ. This chain's CDR3 is CASSLWRGHYEQYF. DNA of the CDR3: TGCGCCAGCAGCTTATGGCGGGGCCACTACGAGCAGTACTTC.

Comments on this clone: A much larger clonotype is one base distant, so this may be a read error. This chain uses TRBV14 with TRBJ1-1, with 11 nucleotides matching TRBD1. Germline values: CDR1 SGHDN, CDR2 FVKESK. The CDR3 is 13 amino acids. V lost 5 bases and J lost 4; bases outside the gene matches: 0. The CDR3 reads CASSGTGGTEAFF. The CDR3 DNA reads as TGTGCCAGCAGCGGGACAGGGGGCACTGAAGCTTTCTTT.

The genes are TRBV9 and TRBJ2-1, with TRBD2 matching over 11 bases. The CDR3 has 17 amino acids. The trim removed 1 base at V and 0 bases at J, leaving 3 bases unmatched. The germline V gene has CDR1 SGDLS and CDR2 YYNGEE. The CDR3, as DNA: TGTGCCAGCAGCGTATCTAGCGGGGGGCCCTCCTACAATGAGCAGTTCTTC. It codes for CASSVSSGGPSYNEQFF. The full variable domain, with the rest looked up from reference TRBV9 and TRBJ2-1, is DSGVTQTPKHLITATGQRVTLRCSPRSGDLSVYWYQQSLDQGLQFLIQYYNGEERAKGNILERFSAQQFPDLHSELNLSSLELGDSALYFCASSVSSGGPSYNEQFFGPGTRLTVL.

The chain combines TRBV2 with TRBJ2-7, with 9 positions matching TRBD1. This CDR3 comprises 16 residues. With 2 bases clipped from V and 3 bases from J, the junction kept 8 bases outside the gene matches. Germline V lookup: CDR1 SNHLY, CDR2 FYNNEI. The CDR3: CASSERGQGMGYEQYF. The CDR3 DNA reads as TGTGCCAGCAGTGAACGGGGACAGGGAATGGGCTACGAGCAGTACTTC.

The chain recombines TRBV4-1 with TRBJ2-3, with 10 bases that match TRBD2. The CDR3 is made up of 17 amino acids. The germline V gene encodes CDR1 MGHRA and CDR2 YSYEKL. V shed 0 bases and J 5 bases; nucleotides not matched to a gene: 8. The CDR3 here is CASSQDWPSGSLDTQYF. CDR3 in DNA: TGCGCCAGCAGCCAAGATTGGCCTAGCGGGAGCCTAGATACGCAGTATTTT.

J is TRBJ2-7 and V is TRBV5-1, with D possibly matching TRBD1 (7 bases). The germline gives CDR1 SGHRS, CDR2 YFSETQ. With 0 bases removed from V and 0 bases from J, the gap between germline ends came to 22 bases. This CDR3 is built from 19 residues. CDR3 sequence: CASSLGGIGGQITSYEQYF. Written as DNA, the CDR3 is TGCGCCAGCAGCTTGGGTGGTATCGGGGGACAGATCACCTCCTACGAGCAGTACTTC.

This clone is a singleton in its sample. J is TRBJ1-4 and V is TRBV29-1; D may be TRBD1 (5 bases). Germline lookup yields CDR1 SQVTM and CDR2 ANQGSEA. This CDR3 is built from 14 residues. Trimming cost V 4 bases and J 5 bases, with 14 bases left between them. In DNA, the CDR3 is TGCAGCGTTGGGGGCGGCAGGTTAAATGAAAAACTGTTTTTT. Protein sequence: CSVGGGRLNEKLFF.

This chain uses TRBV4-1 with TRBJ1-4; possible D gene TRBD1, 5 bases. CDR3 length: 15 amino acids. Germline lookup yields CDR1 MGHRA and CDR2 YSYEKL. The V gene lost 0 bases and the J gene lost 7 bases, with 12 bases spanning the gap. CDR3 sequence: CASSQERGAGEKLFF. The CDR3 coding sequence is TGCGCCAGCAGCCAAGAGCGGGGCGCGGGTGAAAAACTGTTTTTT.

This clone was found once. The CDR3 nucleotides read TGTGCCAGCAGCCTCCGCTCCTACGAGCAGTACTTC. This codes for CASSLRSYEQYF. The V and J genes are TRBV5-8 and TRBJ2-7; D not resolved. CDR1 SGHTS and CDR2 YDEGEE come from the germline V gene. This CDR3 has 12 residues. V was cut by 4 bases and J by 0 bases, with 5 bases left in between.

V gene TRBV7-3 combines with J gene TRBJ2-1; D might be TRBD2 (5 bases). Germline V gives CDR1 SGHTA, CDR2 FQGTGA. The CDR3 totals 13 residues. V dropped 5 bases and J dropped 9 bases, with 14 bases sitting between them. The CDR3 DNA reads TGTGCCAGCAGCACGGGGAGTTCAGGTGAGCAGTTCTTC. Protein product: CASSTGSSGEQFF.